The 4 T cell receptor beta chains below were found in one sample sequenced in a study of blood T cell repertoires in COVID-19. Here immunoSEQ multiplex PCR was the method, and the copy in TCRdb shows in-frame clones only, minus some. The data contain about 150,000 clones, 86% of them singletons. Sequencing was done on a sample of peripheral blood. The receptor source for this set is a man in his sixties or seventies with acute or convalescent COVID-19.

The gene calls are TRBV24-1 and TRBJ2-1; D may be TRBD2 (6 bases). The CDR3 has 15 residues. The germline gives CDR1 KGHDR, CDR2 SFDVKD. V gave up 2 bases and J gave up 8 bases, with 15 bases separating them. The CDR3 protein is CATSDYGSFLDEQFF. DNA of the CDR3: TGTGCCACCAGTGATTACGGGAGCTTTCTCGATGAGCAGTTCTTC.

This clone was detected once. The chain combines TRBV2 with TRBJ1-3; no reliable D call. The ends were cut back, 6 bases at V and 0 bases at J, with 12 bases in the middle. From germline, CDR1 is SNHLY and CDR2 FYNNEI. The CDR3 spans 15 residues. CDR3 residues: CASRESGLSGNTIYF. In DNA, the CDR3 is TGTGCCAGCAGGGAGTCAGGACTCTCTGGAAACACCATATATTTT.

The CDR3, as DNA: TGTGCCAGCAGCCCCGGGAGGCAGACAGATACGCAGTATTTT. This translates into CASSPGRQTDTQYF. The chain is built from TRBV3-1 (or the pseudogene TRBV3-2) and TRBJ2-3, with 7 bases lining up with TRBD2. There are 14 residues in the CDR3. CDR1 and CDR2 (germline): LGHDT, YNNKEL (reference sequence). The ends lost 4 bases at V and 3 bases at J; junction bases unmatched: 4.

CDR3 nucleotides: TGCGCCAGCAGCAACAGCGGGACTAGCACAGATACGCAGTATTTT. As protein: CASSNSGTSTDTQYF. This chain uses TRBV5-1 with TRBJ2-3; 7 bases map to TRBD2. The junction had 5 bases not matched to a gene; V was cut back by 4 bases and J by 0 bases. CDR1 is SGHRS, CDR2 YFSETQ, per germline. The CDR3 has 15 amino acids.